This TCR beta chain was sequenced during a study of monozygotic twins with inflammatory bowel disease. Comments on this clonotype: What it binds is unknown.

Germline CDR1 DFQATT, CDR2 SNEGSKA (reference sequence). This CDR3 comprises 15 residues. An amount of about 4,000 ng of total RNA was used for each TCR library. Template switching added UMIs carrying a 6-nucleotide sample barcode. TCRdb reprocessed the 5' RACE reads and keeps a single row for each CDR3 protein, giving no DNA. The sample yields fewer than 400,000 distinct CDR3 sequences, of which the top ten take up over 5.5%. After skipping T cell sorting, the authors isolated total RNA from whole blood. Whole-study findings and limits: Researchers were unable to tell different T cell subtypes apart.

This receptor was identified in a human donor with ulcerative colitis or Crohn's disease, or a healthy co-twin of an affected twin (not recorded which). The sample comprised blood. V usage is TRBV20-1 and J usage is TRBJ2-1; with no DNA, the TCRdb D assignment of TRBD1 cannot be verified. The CDR3 protein is CSAEDGGSSYNEQFF.